These 18 T cell receptor beta chains originate from one sample sequenced in a study of control samples from healthy donors and cancer patients. Produced via immunoSEQ multiplex PCR; TCRdb's table is partial and in-frame only. The repertoire holds 100,000 to 150,000 clones, with around nine tenths as singletons. The sample taken for sequencing was blood. The origin of the receptors is a young man in good health.

J is TRBJ2-3 and V is TRBV4-1, with D maybe TRBD1 (6 bases). Trimming stripped 1 base from V and 5 bases from J, with 16 bases between. Germline V CDR1 and CDR2: MGHRA, YSYEKL. The CDR3 is made up of 16 amino acids. For the CDR3, the DNA is TGCGCCAGCAGCCAAGTGTGGGCAGGGGCTGGAGATACGCAGTATTTT. It is translated as CASSQVWAGAGDTQYF.

The V gene is TRBV11-1, the J gene TRBJ1-6, with D unresolved. The CDR3 runs to 14 residues. Per germline, CDR1 SGHAT and CDR2 FQDESV (reference sequence). V gave up 4 bases and J gave up 3 bases, with 7 bases separating them. For the CDR3, the DNA is TGTGCCAGCAGCTCGGACCACTATAATTCACCCCTCCACTTT. Translation: CASSSDHYNSPLHF.

The rearrangement joins TRBV7-2 to TRBJ1-2; D gene unclear. In germline, CDR1 is SGHTA, CDR2 FQGNSA. Trimming removed 3 bases at V and 4 bases at J, with 12 bases between. The CDR3 is 14 amino acids. In DNA, the CDR3 is TGTGCCAGCAGCTTTGTTTTGGGGAGCTATGGCTACACCTTC. Its protein is CASSFVLGSYGYTF.

The chain joins TRBV19 to TRBJ1-2; D unresolved. Trimming stripped 6 bases from V and 6 bases from J, with 14 bases between. The CDR3 extends over 13 amino acids. Per the germline V gene, CDR1 is LNHDA and CDR2 is SQIVND (reference sequence). CDR3 bases: TGTGCCAGTAGCGTAATGGGTTCCAATGGCTACACCTTC. Its translation is CASSVMGSNGYTF.

The chain couples TRBV11-2 to TRBJ2-5; D is uncertain. The CDR3 sequence is 12 residues long. V lost 1 base and J lost 7, with 7 bases in between. In germline, CDR1 is SGHAT, CDR2 FQNNGV. The CDR3 spells CASSLAPGTQYF. The CDR3 DNA reads as TGTGCCAGCAGCTTAGCACCAGGGACCCAGTACTTC.

The CDR3 DNA sequence: TGTGCCAGCAGCCAGGAGACAGGGAGGAACACTGAAGCTTTCTTT. It is translated as CASSQETGRNTEAFF. The chain uses TRBV11-3 and TRBJ1-1, with 7 nucleotides matching TRBD1. The germline gives CDR1 SGHNT, CDR2 YENEEA. The CDR3 length is 15 residues. With V trimmed by 5 bases and J by 1 base, 7 bases remained unmatched.

J is TRBJ1-4 and V is TRBV6-5; a possible D gene is TRBD1 (6 bases). V lost 2 bases to trimming and J lost 3 bases, with 13 bases between them. This CDR3 contains 16 residues. Germline values: CDR1 MNHEY, CDR2 SVGAGI. The CDR3 loop is CASSYVRGAANEKLFF. The CDR3 DNA reads TGTGCCAGCAGTTACGTCAGGGGAGCAGCTAATGAAAAACTGTTTTTT.

The chain joins TRBV7-2 to TRBJ2-1, with D maybe TRBD2 (5 bases). This CDR3 region has 15 residues. V lost 5 bases to trimming and J lost 2 bases, with 13 bases between them. CDR1 SGHTA and CDR2 FQGNSA come from the germline V gene. The CDR3 nucleotides are TGTGCCAGCAGCGTAAGCGGAGTCCCCTACAATGAGCAGTTCTTC. Translated: CASSVSGVPYNEQFF.

This chain links TRBV29-1 with TRBJ1-2; D is perhaps TRBD1 (5 bases). The CDR3 totals 10 residues. Trimming left V 6 bases short and J 4 bases short, with 6 bases between. CDR1 and CDR2 from the germline V gene are SQVTM and ANQGSEA. CDR3 in amino acids: CSVGGYGYTF. The DNA of the CDR3 is TGCAGCGTGGGGGGCTATGGCTACACCTTC. Based on the CDR3 plus reference TRBV29-1 and TRBJ1-2, the full variable domain is SAVISQKPSRDICQRGTSLTIQCQVDSQVTMMFWYRQQPGQSLTLIATANQGSEATYESGFVIDKFPISRPNLTFSTLTVSNMSPEDSSIYLCSVGGYGYTFGSGTRLTVV.

The DNA of the CDR3 is TGTGCCAGCAGGGACATTGCGGGGAATGAGCAGTTCTTC. It is translated as CASRDIAGNEQFF. V gene TRBV2 combines with J gene TRBJ2-1, with D perhaps TRBD2 (6 bases). The CDR3 consists of 13 residues. Trimming removed 6 bases at V and 7 bases at J, with 13 bases between. Germline CDR1 is SNHLY and CDR2 is FYNNEI.

This rearrangement joins TRBV4-2 to TRBJ2-1; D is unresolved. The ends were cut back, 2 bases at V and 0 bases at J, with 5 bases in the middle. This CDR3 contains 14 residues. CDR1 is LGHNA and CDR2 is YNFKEQ in the germline V gene. The CDR3 nucleotides are TGTGCCAGCAGCCAATCGAGCTCCTACAATGAGCAGTTCTTC. It codes for CASSQSSSYNEQFF.

This clone occurred once. This CDR3 reads CASSKGKGYSPLHF. Written as DNA, the CDR3 is TGTGCCAGCAGTAAGGGAAAGGGTTATTCACCCCTCCACTTT. The chain recombines TRBV6-5 with TRBJ1-6; no definite D call. Trimming removed 5 bases from V and 8 bases from J, with 13 bases in between. Germline values: CDR1 MNHEY, CDR2 SVGAGI. This CDR3 has 14 residues.

The table lists this clone with a count of one. The chain has TRBV5-1 and TRBJ2-1, with a weak D call TRBD2 (5 bases). The CDR3 is made up of 17 amino acids. The germline V and J ends were trimmed by 0 bases and 0 bases, with 13 bases remaining between them. Germline CDR1 SGHRS, CDR2 YFSETQ. CDR3 sequence: CASSLDRGASSYNEQFF. CDR3 nucleotides: TGCGCCAGCAGCTTGGATCGGGGAGCGAGCTCCTACAATGAGCAGTTCTTC.

The chain is built from TRBV10-1 and TRBJ2-7; D might be TRBD1 (5 bases). Trimming left V 0 bases short and J 6 bases short, with 12 bases between. Germline lookup yields CDR1 WNHNN and CDR2 SYGVQD (reference sequence). The CDR3 consists of 14 residues. The CDR3 DNA reads as TGCGCCAGCAGTGAGTCCGTGGGGCGCGGCGAGCAGTACTTC. This encodes CASSESVGRGEQYF.

The chain joins TRBV6-2 or TRBV6-3 to TRBJ2-2, with unresolved D. This CDR3 is built from 15 residues. V lost 4 bases and J 3 bases, leaving 12 bases between the germline ends. Germline CDR1 is MNHEY and CDR2 is SVGEGT. CDR3 region: CASSSLTTDTGELFF. The CDR3 region has the DNA TGTGCCAGCAGTTCCCTTACTACCGACACCGGGGAGCTGTTTTTT.

The CDR3 protein is CASGLGQGGEKLFF. The CDR3 DNA follows: TGTGCCAGCGGATTGGGACAGGGAGGGGAAAAACTGTTTTTT. This chain links TRBV9 with TRBJ1-4; 9 bases map to TRBD1. J was trimmed by 8 bases and V by 7 bases; bases with no gene match: 9. This CDR3 contains 14 residues. CDR1 SGDLS and CDR2 YYNGEE come from the germline V gene. Full variable domain (rest looked up from reference TRBV9 and TRBJ1-4): DSGVTQTPKHLITATGQRVTLRCSPRSGDLSVYWYQQSLDQGLQFLIQYYNGEERAKGNILERFSAQQFPDLHSELNLSSLELGDSALYFCASGLGQGGEKLFFGSGTQLSVL.

The gene calls are TRBV3-1 (or the pseudogene TRBV3-2) and TRBJ2-7, with D perhaps TRBD2 (5 bases). V lost 0 bases, J lost 7 bases, and 19 bases lay in between. The CDR3 extends over 16 amino acids. Germline CDR1 is LGHDT and CDR2 is YNNKEL (reference sequence). The CDR3: CASSQEGAGPVGEQYF. The CDR3 DNA sequence: TGTGCCAGCAGCCAAGAAGGTGCGGGCCCAGTCGGTGAGCAGTACTTC.

This clone turned up a few times. J is TRBJ1-6 and V is TRBV5-8; no clear D. Looked up from germline, CDR1 is SGHTS and CDR2 is YDEGEE. Trimming cost V 2 bases and J 3 bases, with 12 bases left between them. The CDR3 sequence is 16 residues long. CDR3 in amino acids: CASSFEEGYYNSPLHF. CDR3 DNA: TGTGCCAGCAGCTTTGAGGAGGGTTACTATAATTCACCCCTCCACTTT.